Given below is one TCR beta chain in context. Its specificity is unknown. The data were produced by immunoSEQ multiplex PCR, yet TCRdb's version contains in-frame clones alone and is incomplete. Of some 2,400,000 clones listed, approximately 94% are singletons. The sample comes from a study of shared clonotypes between healthy human individuals. Findings of the study overall: Donor scarcity curtailed the genetic and exposure-history diversity represented herein. A reduction in generation probabilities was seen for non-shared clonotypes relative to those shared by all four donors.

Germline loops: CDR1 SGDLS, CDR2 YYNGEE. The ends were cut back, 0 bases at V and 5 bases at J, with 15 bases in the middle. The CDR3 has 17 residues. The chain combines TRBV9 with TRBJ1-6, with no clear D. The sample taken for sequencing was naive CD4+ T cells sorted from blood. Described subset: CD45RA+ positively selected. This sequence originates from a man aged 18 to 29 in good health. This chain's CDR3 is CASSVAHGRGDNSPLHF. The CDR3 coding sequence is TGTGCCAGCAGCGTAGCCCACGGACGGGGTGATAATTCACCCCTCCACTTT. The full variable domain, rest sourced from reference TRBV9 and TRBJ1-6, is DSGVTQTPKHLITATGQRVTLRCSPRSGDLSVYWYQQSLDQGLQFLIQYYNGEERAKGNILERFSAQQFPDLHSELNLSSLELGDSALYFCASSVAHGRGDNSPLHFGNGTRLTVT.